This T cell receptor beta chain is drawn from a study of memory CD4+ T cells and cytomegalovirus serostatus. From germline, CDR1 is SEHNR and CDR2 FQNEAQ (reference sequence). The CDR3 has 12 residues. The J segment lost 8 bases and the V segment lost 8 bases, leaving 6 bases of the junction unmatched. Clones were read by immunoSEQ multiplex PCR, and TCRdb kept only the in-frame ones, dropping some. The repertoire has about 41,000 clones, 76% of them found once; the top ten carry 6.4%. Single viable CD3+CD4+CD8-CD45RO+ cells were sorted as the memory CD4+ T cells. Donors' CMV status reflects serum IgG against pp150, pp28, p38, p52. Study-wide results and limits: The CMV-associated TCR signature appears largely within the CD4+ memory repertoire.

This clone is a singleton in its sample. The antigen is unknown. Material for sequencing was memory CD4+ T cells from blood. The chain recombines TRBV7-9 with TRBJ1-2; 9 positions agree with TRBD1. This TCR came from an adult in good health and CMV-seronegative. The CDR3 DNA reads TGTGCCAGCGTGGGACAGGGTGAAGGCTACACCTTC. Translated: CASVGQGEGYTF.